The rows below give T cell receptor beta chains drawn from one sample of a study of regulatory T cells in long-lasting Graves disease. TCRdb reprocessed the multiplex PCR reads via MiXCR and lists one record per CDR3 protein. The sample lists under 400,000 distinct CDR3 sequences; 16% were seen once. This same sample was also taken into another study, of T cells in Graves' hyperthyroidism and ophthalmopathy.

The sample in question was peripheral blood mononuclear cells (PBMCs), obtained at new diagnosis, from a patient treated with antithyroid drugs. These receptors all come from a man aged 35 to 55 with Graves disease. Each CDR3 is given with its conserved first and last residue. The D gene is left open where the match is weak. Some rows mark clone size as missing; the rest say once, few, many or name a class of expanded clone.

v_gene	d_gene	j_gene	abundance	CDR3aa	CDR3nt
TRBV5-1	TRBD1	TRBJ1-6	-	CASSARTGAGDSPLHF	TGCGCCAGCAGCGCCCGGACAGGGGCCGGGGATTCACCCCTCCACTTT
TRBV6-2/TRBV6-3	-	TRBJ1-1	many	CASSSTPHMNTEAFF	TGTGCCAGCAGTTCAACCCCCCATATGAACACTGAAGCTTTCTTT
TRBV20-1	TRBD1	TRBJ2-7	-	CSAKGDRGYEQYF	TGCAGTGCTAAGGGGGACAGGGGCTACGAGCAGTACTTC
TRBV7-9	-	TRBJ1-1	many	CASSPPPAAGNTEAFF	TGTGCCAGCAGCCCTCCCCCGGCCGCGGGGAACACTGAAGCTTTCTTT
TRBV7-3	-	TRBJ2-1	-	CASSLRPGGPSNEQFF	TGTGCCAGCAGCTTAAGGCCCGGGGGGCCTTCCAATGAGCAGTTCTTC
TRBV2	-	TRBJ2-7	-	CASSELGGRDFYEQYF	TGTGCCAGCAGTGAACTGGGGGGTCGGGATTTTTACGAGCAGTACTTC
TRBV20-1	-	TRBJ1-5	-	CSASLVNQPQHF	TGCAGTGCTAGTCTCGTCAATCAGCCCCAGCATTTT
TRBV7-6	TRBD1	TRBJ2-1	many	CASSPGTGGNEQFF	TGTGCCAGCAGCCCCGGGACAGGGGGCAATGAGCAGTTCTTC
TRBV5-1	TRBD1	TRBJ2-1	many	CASSPGQEPLYNEQFF	TGTGCCAGCAGCCCAGGACAGGAGCCGCTATACAATGAGCAGTTCTTC
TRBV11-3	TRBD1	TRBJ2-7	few	CASSLRGGTGRFEQYF	TGTGCCAGCAGCTTAAGGGGCGGGACAGGAAGATTCGAGCAGTACTTC
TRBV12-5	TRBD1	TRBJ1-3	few	CASVPGQGYTIYF	TGTGCTAGTGTTCCCGGACAGGGGTACACCATATATTTT
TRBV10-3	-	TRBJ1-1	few	CAISEGQLNTEAFF	TGTGCCATCAGTGAAGGGCAGCTGAACACTGAAGCTTTCTTT
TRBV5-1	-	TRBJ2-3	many	CASSPNRGLLGTDTQYF	TGCGCCAGCAGCCCGAACCGGGGACTCCTCGGCACAGATACGCAGTATTTT
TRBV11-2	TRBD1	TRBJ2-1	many	CASSLDSVLLTGQGWDEQFF	TGTGCCAGCAGCTTAGATTCGGTTTTGTTAACGGGACAGGGGTGGGATGAGCAGTTCTTC
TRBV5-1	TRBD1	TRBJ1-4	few	CASSLTGTGGEKLFF	TGCGCCAGCAGCTTAACCGGGACAGGGGGTGAAAAACTGTTTTTT
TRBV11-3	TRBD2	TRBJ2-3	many	CASSLGRGTFTDTQYF	TGTGCCAGCAGCTTAGGGCGGGGGACGTTCACAGATACGCAGTATTTT
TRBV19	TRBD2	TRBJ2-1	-	CASSSGGPHNEQFF	TGTGCCAGTAGTAGCGGGGGTCCACACAATGAGCAGTTCTTC
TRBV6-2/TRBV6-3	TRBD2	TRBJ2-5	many	CASSRLAGYQETQYF	TGTGCCAGCAGTCGACTAGCGGGGTACCAAGAGACCCAGTACTTC
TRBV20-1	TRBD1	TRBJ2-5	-	CSASKDRVQETQYF	TGCAGTGCATCTAAGGACAGGGTCCAAGAGACCCAGTACTTC
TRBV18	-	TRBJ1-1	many	CASSHDWDTEAFF	TGTGCCAGCTCTCACGATTGGGACACTGAAGCTTTCTTT
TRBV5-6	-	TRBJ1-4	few	CASSWRGAHNEKLFF	TGTGCCAGCAGCTGGAGAGGAGCACATAATGAAAAACTGTTTTTT
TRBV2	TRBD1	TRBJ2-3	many	CASSERDRGLDTQYF	TGTGCCAGCAGTGAAAGGGACAGGGGTCTGGATACGCAGTATTTT
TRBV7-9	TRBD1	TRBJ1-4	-	CASSYQRTGVEKLFF	TGTGCCAGCAGTTACCAGAGGACAGGGGTCGAAAAACTGTTTTTT
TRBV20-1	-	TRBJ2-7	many	CSARGDPSFFEQYF	TGCAGTGCTAGAGGTGATCCCAGTTTCTTTGAGCAGTACTTC
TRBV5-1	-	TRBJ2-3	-	CASSKPDTRLTDTQYF	TGCGCCAGCAGCAAACCGGACACCCGGCTCACAGATACGCAGTATTTT
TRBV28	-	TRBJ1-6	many	CASNRGAPPIPLHF	TGTGCCAGCAATAGAGGCGCGCCCCCTATCCCCCTCCACTTT
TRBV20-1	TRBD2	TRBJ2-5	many	CSASLGAGGRETQYF	TGCAGTGCTTCGCTCGGAGCGGGGGGACGAGAGACCCAGTACTTC
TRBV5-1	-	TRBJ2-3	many	CASSLGYNRGDTQYF	TGCGCCAGCAGCTTGGGCTACAATCGGGGAGATACGCAGTATTTT
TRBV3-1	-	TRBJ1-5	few	CASSQGAGTVQPQHF	TGTGCCAGCAGCCAAGGGGCAGGGACGGTTCAGCCCCAGCATTTT
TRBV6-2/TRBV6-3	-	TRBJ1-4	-	CASSYSGATNEKLFF	TGTGCCAGCAGTTACTCAGGAGCAACTAATGAAAAACTGTTTTTT
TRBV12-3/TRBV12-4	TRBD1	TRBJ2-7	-	CASSLYRGKYEQYF	TGTGCCAGCAGTTTATACAGGGGAAAGTACGAGCAGTACTTC
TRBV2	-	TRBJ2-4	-	CASSDGPGRGKNIQYF	TGTGCCAGCAGTGACGGTCCCGGCAGGGGTAAAAACATTCAGTACTTC
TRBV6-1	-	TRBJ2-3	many	CASSEARFFATDTQYF	TGTGCCAGCAGTGAAGCCCGCTTTTTTGCCACAGATACGCAGTATTTT
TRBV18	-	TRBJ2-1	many	CASSPLREDTFF	TGTGCCAGCTCACCCCTCAGGGAGGATACGTTCTTC
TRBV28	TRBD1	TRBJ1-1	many	CASRTGQDAFF	TGTGCCAGCAGAACGGGACAGGACGCTTTCTTT
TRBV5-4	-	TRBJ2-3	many	CASSSDLHPDTQYF	TGTGCCAGCAGCTCCGACCTCCACCCGGATACGCAGTATTTT
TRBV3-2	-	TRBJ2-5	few	CASSQDYGTQYF	TGTGCCAGCAGCCAAGATTACGGGACCCAGTACTTC
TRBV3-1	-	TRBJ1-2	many	CASSQVDGGYTF	TGTGCCAGCAGCCAAGTTGATGGTGGCTACACCTTC
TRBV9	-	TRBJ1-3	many	CASSVGVSGNTIYF	TGTGCCAGCAGCGTAGGGGTATCTGGAAACACCATATATTTT
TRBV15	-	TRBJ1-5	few	CATSRDFNDQPQHF	TGTGCCACCAGCAGAGATTTCAATGATCAGCCCCAGCATTTT
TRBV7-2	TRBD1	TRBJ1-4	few	CASSLGQGIEELFF	TGTGCCAGCAGCTTAGGACAGGGAATAGAAGAACTGTTTTTT